Presented here are 2 T cell receptor beta chains from one specimen sequenced in a study of cytomegalovirus exposure and HLA in healthy donors. Primers for the PCR totalled 60 Vbeta and 13 Jbeta. The method was immunoSEQ multiplex PCR; TCRdb's version includes in-frame clones alone and lacks a portion of them. The sample carries about 150,000 clones, 60% to 80% recorded once. The sequencing sample was made of PBMCs. These receptors all stem from a woman aged 35 to 49 in good health and CMV-seropositive.

V usage is TRBV5-4 and J usage is TRBJ1-2; the D gene is possibly TRBD1 (5 bases). The length of the CDR3 is 14 residues. Germline V gene data show CDR1 as SGHNT and CDR2 as YYREEE (reference sequence). Trimming shortened V by 4 bases and J by 4 bases, and 14 bases separated the two germline ends. DNA for the CDR3: TGTGCCAGCAGCATAGATCCGCAGGGCTATGGCTACACCTTC. Its translation is CASSIDPQGYGYTF.

J is TRBJ2-7 and V is TRBV5-1, with 8 bases lining up with TRBD2. The CDR3 consists of 15 residues. V lost 4 bases, J lost 0 bases, and 6 bases stayed unmatched. Germline V gene lookup returns CDR1 SGHRS and CDR2 YFSETQ. CDR3 protein: CASSKLAESSYEQYF. The CDR3 coding sequence is TGCGCCAGCAGCAAACTAGCGGAAAGCTCCTACGAGCAGTACTTC.